The subject of this entry is one T cell receptor beta chain. Its antigen is not known. Sequence at one end of the junction differs from germline and may be a read error. Germline lookup yields CDR1 LGHNA and CDR2 YSLEER. The CDR3 loop spans 16 amino acids. This entry comes from a study of CD8+ T cells in alopecia areata. TCR sequencing used cDNA made by reverse transcription of extracted RNA. Assay used: immunoSEQ multiplex PCR; TCRdb lists only in-frame clones, some missing. In the table there are 95,000 to 120,000 clones, approximately 59% of which are singletons. The study's findings and limits: Higher clonality and more expanded CD8+ clones appeared in lesional than normal scalp. Besides other cells, scalp samples also yield sequences of resident alphabeta T cells from normal skin.

Sorted out of PBMCs were CD4+ T cells and CD8+ T cells. This TCR came from a human donor in good health. The chain employs TRBV4-3 and TRBJ2-4; 12 bases match TRBD2. Sequenced input: CD8+ T cells sorted from blood. CDR3 region: CASSQGLAGAINIQYF. Here the CDR3 DNA reads TGCGCCAGCAGCCAAGGACTAGCGGGGGCCATAAACATTCAGTACTTC.